This entry describes one T cell receptor beta chain. TCRdb re-called the 5' RACE reads through MiXCR, storing one row per CDR3 protein. This sample has about 350,000 distinct CDR3 sequences, with about an eighth found just once. The data were obtained in a study of T cells after yellow fever vaccination. This CDR3 has 19 amino acids. The sequencing used CD4+ T cells sorted from PBMCs, collected 15 days after the yellow fever booster vaccination. The chain employs TRBV21-1 and TRBJ1-5; the D call of TRBD1 is as the table states it, not checked on the DNA. TRBV21-1 is classified as a pseudogene. This sequence originates from a man aged 18 to 30 who received the YFV17D yellow fever vaccine. CDR3 nucleotides: TGTGCCAGCAGCAAAGGGGATAACGGGACAGGGAGTAGCAATCAGCCCCAGCATTTT. This translates into CASSKGDNGTGSSNQPQHF.